This note documents a single T cell receptor (beta chain) sequence. Its antigen is undetermined. The read comes to an end 3 residues before the CDR3 does, leaving the germline J gene to fill in the end. The entry originates in a study of T cells in women clearing cervical HPV infection. Study-level background: Donors had HPV16-related CIN3 or worse; 2 had invasive cancer. Study results and caveats: A classifier using richness and V gene abundances reached an AUC of more than 0.75.

Looked up from germline, CDR1 is KGHDR and CDR2 is SFDVKD. The trim removed 0 bases at V and 0 bases at J, leaving 8 bases unmatched. The CDR3 has 18 amino acids. Libraries were prepared by immunoSEQ multiplex PCR; TCRdb keeps only in-frame clonotypes and omits some of them. The table counts about 27,000 clones; approximately 12% lies in the top ten. Dot-blot hybridization genotyped cervical HPV amplified with MY09/MY11 PCR. The sequencing input was blood buffy coat. The sequence came from a woman aged 18-70 years with a cervical HPV16 infection that either progressed to CIN3+ or cleared (not recorded which). The chain combines TRBV24-1 with TRBJ2-3; 7 nucleotides align to TRBD2. The CDR3 DNA, read in part, is TGTGCCACCAGTGATTTGGTCGAGGCTAGCGGAAGCACAGATACG. Protein sequence: CATSDLVEASGSTDT. The CDR3 as a whole reads CATSDLVEASGSTDTQYF.